Below, 11 T cell receptor beta chains from the same sample are listed, as sequenced in a study of vaccination effects on CD4 cells after COVID-19. These TCRs are of unknown antigen specificity. In the ViraFEST assay, antigen-specific CD4+ clonotypes were identified by expansion after peptide-pool stimulation. At the end of about 10 days of culture, CD4+ T cells were isolated. PCR confirmed that the person was infected with SARS-CoV-2 between March and December 2020. Measured with immunoSEQ multiplex PCR; TCRdb has only the in-frame clones, and not every one. The profile shows 25,000 to 35,000 clones, 55% to 75% of them singletons. The sequenced sample was CD4+ T cells from PBMCs cultured with a peptide pool, obtained before COVID-19 vaccination. These receptor sequences come from a human donor who had a prior SARS-CoV-2 infection.

The genes are TRBV11-2 and TRBJ1-1; TRBD1 is a possible D gene (6 bases). The CDR3 totals 15 residues. The germline V gene has CDR1 SGHAT and CDR2 FQNNGV. Trimming pared 2 bases from V and 4 bases from J, leaving 14 bases between. CDR3 DNA: TGTGCCAGCAGCTTATGGGGGGCGCGCAGCACTGAAGCTTTCTTT. Its protein is CASSLWGARSTEAFF.

The rearrangement uses TRBV7-3 and TRBJ2-5; D call uncertain. CDR3 length: 13 residues. V lost 6 bases, J lost 1 base, and 9 bases lay in between. CDR1 and CDR2 (germline): SGHTA, FQGTGA. The CDR3 sequence: CASSRRFQETQYF. In nucleotides, the CDR3 is TGTGCCAGCAGTCGGCGGTTCCAAGAGACCCAGTACTTC.

V and J are TRBV4-2 and TRBJ2-6; a possible D gene is TRBD2 (6 bases). V lost 4 bases to trimming and J lost 4 bases, with 32 bases between them. CDR3 length equals 22 residues. Germline V gene sequence: CDR1 LGHNA, CDR2 YNFKEQ. The CDR3 here is CASSRRIVAVSAGYPGANVLTF. The CDR3 nucleotides are TGTGCCAGCAGCCGACGGATTGTAGCGGTATCGGCAGGTTACCCCGGGGCCAACGTCCTGACTTTC.

The chain combines TRBV5-5 with TRBJ2-1; TRBD1 is a possible D gene (5 bases). Between the trimmed V and J ends, which lost 3 bases and 0 bases, there was a span of 13 bases. The CDR3 has 16 residues. Germline lookup yields CDR1 SGHKS and CDR2 YYEKEE (reference sequence). CDR3 coding DNA: TGTGCCAGCAGCTATGGAACAGGCCTCTCCTACAATGAGCAGTTCTTC. Translated, it gives CASSYGTGLSYNEQFF.

The chain carries TRBV19 and TRBJ1-5; 9 bases agree with TRBD1. The CDR3 totals 14 residues. J lost 5 bases, V lost 5 bases, and 4 bases had no gene match. Germline V gives CDR1 LNHDA, CDR2 SQIVND (reference sequence). The CDR3 reads CASSRDRVYQPQHF. In nucleotides, the CDR3 is TGTGCCAGTAGTCGGGACAGGGTGTATCAGCCCCAGCATTTT.

The chain has TRBV6-5 and TRBJ2-7; D gene ambiguous. The CDR3 runs to 12 residues. V was cut by 5 bases and J by 3 bases, with 8 bases left in between. Germline loops: CDR1 MNHEY, CDR2 SVGAGI. For the CDR3, the DNA is TGTGCCAGCAGTCCCCGGAGCTACGAGCAGTACTTC. The encoded protein is CASSPRSYEQYF.

V and J are TRBV11-3 and TRBJ2-7; TRBD2 matches at 11 bases. In germline, CDR1 is SGHNT, CDR2 YENEEA. Germline trimming cut 1 base from V and 2 bases from J; bases unmatched to any gene: 4. The CDR3 extends over 16 amino acids. This CDR3 is CASSLAVSGRAYEQYF. CDR3 DNA: TGTGCCAGCAGCTTAGCTGTTAGCGGGAGGGCCTACGAGCAGTACTTC.

This clone has a single count. J is TRBJ1-2 and V is TRBV5-1; perhaps TRBD1 as D (6 bases). Trimming took 4 bases from V and 3 from J, leaving 10 bases between them. Per the germline V gene, CDR1 is SGHRS and CDR2 is YFSETQ. This CDR3 spans 13 amino acids. Here the CDR3 reads CASSPQGYYGYTF. DNA for the CDR3: TGCGCCAGCAGCCCACAGGGTTACTATGGCTACACCTTC.

This clone was seen a handful of times. The chain couples TRBV6-1 to TRBJ1-1; 7 nucleotides match TRBD1. The V gene end was trimmed by 1 base and the J gene end by 5 bases; junction bases not matched to a gene: 1. Germline CDR1 is MNHNS and CDR2 is SASEGT. The CDR3 spans 13 residues. CDR3 residues: CASSEGQGTEAFF. For the CDR3, the DNA is TGTGCCAGCAGTGAAGGACAGGGTACTGAAGCTTTCTTT.

This clone showed up just a few times. The V and J genes are TRBV6-1 and TRBJ1-2, with 10 bases fitting TRBD1. Germline V gene sequence: CDR1 MNHNS, CDR2 SASEGT. The CDR3 is 16 amino acids. After removal of 2 bases from V and 2 bases from J, the junction contained 5 bases not matched to a gene. In nucleotides, the CDR3 is TGTGCCAGCAGTGAATCAAAGACAGGGGGCAACTATGGCTACACCTTC. It encodes CASSESKTGGNYGYTF.

The CDR3 bases are TGTGCCAGCAGCCGGGACAGGGGCTGGAACACTGAAGCTTTCTTT. Translation gives CASSRDRGWNTEAFF. The chain has TRBV3-1 (or the pseudogene TRBV3-2) and TRBJ1-1, with 10 bases fitting TRBD1. The V gene end was trimmed by 4 bases and the J gene end by 1 base; junction bases not matched to a gene: 3. The CDR3 loop spans 15 amino acids. The V gene's germline CDR1 is LGHDT and CDR2 YNNKEL (reference sequence).